These T cell receptor beta chains were read from a single sample in a study of OX40 agonist ivuxolimab in advanced cancers. The protocol was immunoSEQ multiplex PCR, while the TCRdb copy is restricted to in-frame clones and leaves out a portion. The top ten clones hold roughly 15% of a sample with about 69,000 clones, about nine tenths of them seen once. Sample: CD4+ or CD8+ T cells sorted from blood, taken in a trial of the OX40 agonist ivuxolimab. These receptors all stem from an adult with an advanced solid tumor such as melanoma, head and neck, liver or kidney cancer. CDR3s include the opening cysteine and the closing phenylalanine or tryptophan. Each record gives: V gene, J gene, CDR3 length, D gene, clone size, CDR3 DNA, CDR3 protein. D genes are given only for firm matches. A row's size may be missing; if present it is once, few, many or a size class.

TRBV4-3,TRBJ2-2,15,TRBD2,few,TGCGCCAGCAGACCGAGCGGGATGAACACCGGGGAGCTGTTTTTT,CASRPSGMNTGELFF
TRBV5-1,TRBJ2-1,15,NA,few,TGCGCCAGCAGCTTTAAGGACGGGAGCGGGAATGAGCAGTTCTTC,CASSFKDGSGNEQFF
TRBV27,TRBJ1-4,13,NA,NA,TGTGCCAGCAGTTTAAACCGGGGGGGTAAACTGTTTTTT,CASSLNRGGKLFF
TRBV21-1,TRBJ2-7,19,NA,NA,TGTGCCAGCAGCAAATGTAGGGACAGGGTAATTTTACCGGCCTGCGAGCAGTACTTC,CASSKCRDRVILPACEQYF
TRBV27,TRBJ2-4,14,TRBD2,NA,TGTGCCAGCAGCCATAGGTGGGAGGGTGACATTCAGTACTTC,CASSHRWEGDIQYF
TRBV9,TRBJ2-2,17,TRBD1,NA,TGTGCCAGCAGCGTAGCTACTACAGGGGCCAACACCGGGGAGCTGTTTTTT,CASSVATTGANTGELFF
TRBV25-1,TRBJ2-7,14,TRBD1,NA,TGTGCCAGCAGTGATGGACAGGGGGCTTACGAGCAGTACTTC,CASSDGQGAYEQYF
TRBV18,TRBJ2-1,13,TRBD1,NA,TGTGCCAGCTCGGCAGACAGGGACAATGAGCAGTTCTTC,CASSADRDNEQFF
TRBV5-1,TRBJ1-2,13,TRBD1,NA,TGCGCCAGCAGTTGGACAGGGGGCAATGGCTACACCTTC,CASSWTGGNGYTF
TRBV5-1,TRBJ2-2,13,NA,NA,TGCGCCAGCAGCTTCTCGGGCACCGGGGAGCTGTTTTTT,CASSFSGTGELFF
TRBV11-2,TRBJ2-2,12,NA,NA,TGTGCCAGCCGCGACCCCACCGGGGAGCTGTTTTTT,CASRDPTGELFF
TRBV4-3,TRBJ1-2,15,NA,NA,TGCGCCAGCAGCCAACAGGCCGTCGGGGAGAATGGCTACACCTTC,CASSQQAVGENGYTF
TRBV5-4,TRBJ2-1,16,NA,NA,TGTGCCAGCAGCCCTGTGTCCGGGGACTCCTACAATGAGCAGTTCTTC,CASSPVSGDSYNEQFF
TRBV5-4,TRBJ1-1,13,NA,NA,TGTGCCAGCAGCACAGCGGGTGCCACTGAAGCTTTCTTT,CASSTAGATEAFF
TRBV27,TRBJ2-1,15,TRBD1,NA,TGTGCCAGCAGTCCCGGACAGGGGGCCTACAATGAGCAGTTCTTC,CASSPGQGAYNEQFF
TRBV7-9,TRBJ2-1,15,NA,NA,TGTGCCAGCAGCCTCACTACCGACCTAGGTTTTGAGCAGTTCTTC,CASSLTTDLGFEQFF
TRBV7-9,TRBJ2-7,15,TRBD2,NA,TGTGCCAGCAGCATAACTAGCGGGGGGCTCCCCGAGCAGTACTTC,CASSITSGGLPEQYF
TRBV5-1,TRBJ1-2,14,TRBD1,NA,TGCGCCAGCAGCACCGGGACAGGGGATCTTGGCTACACCTTC,CASSTGTGDLGYTF
TRBV6-6,TRBJ2-3,16,NA,NA,TGTGCCAGCAGTCCCAACGTCCTAGTCTTGACAGATACGCAGTATTTT,CASSPNVLVLTDTQYF
TRBV9,TRBJ1-5,13,NA,NA,TGTGCCAGCAGCGAAAACACGGATCAGCCCCAGCATTTT,CASSENTDQPQHF
TRBV6-5,TRBJ2-7,10,NA,NA,TGTGCCAGCAGGAACTACGAGCAGTACTTC,CASRNYEQYF
TRBV9,TRBJ2-3,12,NA,NA,TGTGCCAGCAGCACTAAAGGCGATACGCAGTATTTT,CASSTKGDTQYF
TRBV5-4,TRBJ2-3,15,NA,NA,TGTGCCAGCAGCTTCCTAGCGCCTAGCACAGATACGCAGTATTTT,CASSFLAPSTDTQYF
TRBV28,TRBJ2-2,11,NA,NA,TGTGCCGTCCCGGTGGCCGGGGAGCTGTTTTTT,CAVPVAGELFF
TRBV29-1,TRBJ2-3,16,TRBD2,NA,TGCAGCGTTGAGGGCGTTTTAGCGGGAGACACAGATACGCAGTATTTT,CSVEGVLAGDTDTQYF
TRBV15,TRBJ2-7,16,TRBD1,NA,TGTGCCACCAGCAGAGATTGTGTGGGACAGGGCTGCGAGCAGTACTTC,CATSRDCVGQGCEQYF
TRBV28,TRBJ2-1,16,NA,once,TGTGCCAGCAGTTTATTTCTCGGAGGCTCCTACAATGAGCAGTTCTTC,CASSLFLGGSYNEQFF
TRBV15,TRBJ2-3,15,TRBD1,NA,TGTGCCACCAGCAGGTACAGGGGCGGCACAGATACGCAGTATTTT,CATSRYRGGTDTQYF
TRBV15,TRBJ2-6,19,NA,NA,TGTGCCACCAGCAGAGACCCCCACAGGGTTTCCTCTGGGGCCAACGTCCTGACTTTC,CATSRDPHRVSSGANVLTF
TRBV6-5,TRBJ2-1,12,NA,NA,TGTGCCAGCACCTCTCCCAGGAATGAGCAGTTCTTC,CASTSPRNEQFF
TRBV10-3,TRBJ2-5,12,NA,NA,TGTGCCATCAGTGAGTCAGGGGAGACCCAGTACTTC,CAISESGETQYF
TRBV4-2,TRBJ2-7,16,TRBD2,NA,TGTGCCAGCAGCCAATTGGCTAGCGGGACCGAAAACGAGCAGTACTTC,CASSQLASGTENEQYF
TRBV28,TRBJ2-1,14,NA,NA,TGTGCCAGCAGTAATGTAGGAACCTACAATGAGCAGTTCTTC,CASSNVGTYNEQFF
TRBV7-6,TRBJ2-1,14,NA,once,TGTGCCACCTCACTGGGGGCCTCCTACAATGAGCAGTTCTTC,CATSLGASYNEQFF
TRBV2,TRBJ2-3,17,NA,NA,TGTGCCAGCAGTGAACGGCAATTGTCAGTCCACACAGATACGCAGTATTTT,CASSERQLSVHTDTQYF
TRBV9,TRBJ2-7,14,TRBD2,NA,TGTGCCAGCAGCCCCCTAGCGGAAAACTACGAGCAGTACTTC,CASSPLAENYEQYF
TRBV28,TRBJ2-7,12,NA,NA,TGTGCCAGCCGGGACGGAACCTACGAGCAGTACTTC,CASRDGTYEQYF
TRBV11-2,TRBJ1-2,13,TRBD1,NA,TGTGCCAGCAGCTTAGGGACAGGGGCGGGCTACACCTTC,CASSLGTGAGYTF
TRBV27,TRBJ2-7,17,NA,NA,TGTGCCAGCAGTTTAGGCGGTCTTCCGTTAACGTCCCCGGAGCAGTACTTC,CASSLGGLPLTSPEQYF
TRBV27,TRBJ2-1,15,TRBD2,NA,TGTGCCAGCAGTGTGACTAGCGGGAGATCGAATGAGCAGTTCTTC,CASSVTSGRSNEQFF